This T cell receptor (beta chain) was profiled in a study of cytomegalovirus exposure and HLA in healthy donors. A multiplex PCR was run with 60 Vbeta primers and 13 Jbeta primers. TCRdb's copy holds only in-frame clones and misses some; the assay was immunoSEQ multiplex PCR. In the table there are 120,000 to 150,000 clones, around 85% of which are singletons. Trimming left V 6 bases short and J 5 bases short, with 17 bases between. Germline loops: CDR1 SGHTS, CDR2 YDEGEE. The CDR3 contains 14 residues. Sequences were obtained from PBMCs. This chain connects TRBV5-8 to TRBJ1-1; D gene ambiguous. The clonotype was recovered from a female donor in good health and CMV-seronegative. The CDR3 nucleotides are TGTGCCAGCACAAGCCCTCGGACTGGGACTGAAGCTTTCTTT. Translated, it gives CASTSPRTGTEAFF.